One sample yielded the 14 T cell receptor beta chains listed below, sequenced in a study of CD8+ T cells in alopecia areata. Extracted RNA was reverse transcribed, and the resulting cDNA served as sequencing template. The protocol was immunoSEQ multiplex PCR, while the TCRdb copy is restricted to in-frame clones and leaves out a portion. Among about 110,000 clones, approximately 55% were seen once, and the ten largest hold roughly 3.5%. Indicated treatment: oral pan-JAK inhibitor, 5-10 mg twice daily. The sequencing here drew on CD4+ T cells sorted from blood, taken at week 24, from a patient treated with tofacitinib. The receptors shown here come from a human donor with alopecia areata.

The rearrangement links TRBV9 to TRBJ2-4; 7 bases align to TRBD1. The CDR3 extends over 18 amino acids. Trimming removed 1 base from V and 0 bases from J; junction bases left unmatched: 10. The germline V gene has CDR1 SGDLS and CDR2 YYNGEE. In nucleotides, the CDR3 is TGTGCCAGCAGCGTAACATCAGGGACAGCGCTAGCCAAAAACATTCAGTACTTC. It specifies CASSVTSGTALAKNIQYF. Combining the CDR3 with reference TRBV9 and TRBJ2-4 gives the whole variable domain DSGVTQTPKHLITATGQRVTLRCSPRSGDLSVYWYQQSLDQGLQFLIQYYNGEERAKGNILERFSAQQFPDLHSELNLSSLELGDSALYFCASSVTSGTALAKNIQYFGAGTRLSVL.

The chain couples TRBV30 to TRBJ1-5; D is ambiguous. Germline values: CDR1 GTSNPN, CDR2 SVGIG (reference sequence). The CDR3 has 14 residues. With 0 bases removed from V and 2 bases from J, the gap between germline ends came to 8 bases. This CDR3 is CAWSVVEGNQPQHF. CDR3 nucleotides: TGTGCCTGGAGTGTAGTAGAAGGCAATCAGCCCCAGCATTTT.

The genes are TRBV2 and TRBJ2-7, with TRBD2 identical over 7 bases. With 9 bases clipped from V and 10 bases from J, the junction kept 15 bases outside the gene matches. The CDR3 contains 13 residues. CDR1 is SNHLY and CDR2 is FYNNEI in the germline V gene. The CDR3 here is CASQLGTNLAQYF. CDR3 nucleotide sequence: TGTGCCAGTCAACTGGGGACTAATCTGGCACAGTACTTC.

The CDR3 is CASSGGNREGYGYTF. The CDR3 nucleotides are TGTGCCAGCAGCGGGGGGAATAGGGAGGGCTATGGCTACACCTTC. This chain links TRBV2 with TRBJ1-2, with D possibly TRBD1 on 5 matching bases. In germline, CDR1 is SNHLY, CDR2 FYNNEI. The CDR3 sequence is 15 residues long. The V end was cut by 6 bases, the J end by 4 bases, with 18 bases between.

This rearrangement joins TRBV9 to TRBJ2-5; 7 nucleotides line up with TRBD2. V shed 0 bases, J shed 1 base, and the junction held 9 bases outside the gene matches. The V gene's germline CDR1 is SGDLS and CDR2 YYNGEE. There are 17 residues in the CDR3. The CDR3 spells CASSVGYQRGAQETQYF. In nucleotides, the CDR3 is TGTGCCAGCAGCGTAGGATACCAGCGGGGAGCCCAAGAGACCCAGTACTTC.

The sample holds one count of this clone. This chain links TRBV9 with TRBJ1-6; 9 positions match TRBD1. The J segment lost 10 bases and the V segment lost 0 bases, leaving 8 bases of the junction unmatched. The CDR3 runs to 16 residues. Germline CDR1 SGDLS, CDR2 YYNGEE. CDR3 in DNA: TGTGCCAGCAGCGTAGAAGGGGGACAGGGTAACTCACCCCTCCACTTT. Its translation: CASSVEGGQGNSPLHF.

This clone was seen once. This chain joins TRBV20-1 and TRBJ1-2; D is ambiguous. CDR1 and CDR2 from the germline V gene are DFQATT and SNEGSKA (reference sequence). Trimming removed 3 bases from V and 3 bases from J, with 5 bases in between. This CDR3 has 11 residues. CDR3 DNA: TGCAGTGCTAGGGCCGACTATGGCTACACCTTC. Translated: CSARADYGYTF.

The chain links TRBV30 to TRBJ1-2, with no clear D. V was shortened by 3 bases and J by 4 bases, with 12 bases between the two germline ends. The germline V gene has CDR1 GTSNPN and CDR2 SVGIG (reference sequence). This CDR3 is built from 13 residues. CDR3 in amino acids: CAWSQNMGYGYTF. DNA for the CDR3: TGTGCCTGGAGCCAGAACATGGGCTATGGCTACACCTTC.

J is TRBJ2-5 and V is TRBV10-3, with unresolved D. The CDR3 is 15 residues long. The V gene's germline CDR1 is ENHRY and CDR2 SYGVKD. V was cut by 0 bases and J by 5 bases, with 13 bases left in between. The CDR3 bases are TGTGCCATCAGTGAGTCTACCGAACCCTCGGAGACCCAGTACTTC. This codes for CAISESTEPSETQYF.

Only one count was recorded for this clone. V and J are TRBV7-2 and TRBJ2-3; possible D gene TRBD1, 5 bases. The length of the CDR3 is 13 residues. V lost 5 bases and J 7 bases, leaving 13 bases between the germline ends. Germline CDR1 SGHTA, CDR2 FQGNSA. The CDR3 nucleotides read TGTGCCAGCAGCCCTAGGACACGTAATACGCAGTATTTT. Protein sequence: CASSPRTRNTQYF. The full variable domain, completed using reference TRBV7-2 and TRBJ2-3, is GAGVSQSPSNKVTEKGKDVELRCDPISGHTALYWYRQSLGQGLEFLIYFQGNSAPDKSGLPSDRFSAERTGGSVSTLTIQRTQQEDSAVYLCASSPRTRNTQYFGPGTRLTVL.

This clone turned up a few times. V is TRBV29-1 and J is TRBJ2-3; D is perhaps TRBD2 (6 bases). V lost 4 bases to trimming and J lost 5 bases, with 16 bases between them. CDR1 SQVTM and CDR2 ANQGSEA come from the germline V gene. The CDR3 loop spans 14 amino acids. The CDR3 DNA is TGCAGCGTTGGCTGGGGGGTGGAGGGAGATACGCAGTATTTT. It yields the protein CSVGWGVEGDTQYF.

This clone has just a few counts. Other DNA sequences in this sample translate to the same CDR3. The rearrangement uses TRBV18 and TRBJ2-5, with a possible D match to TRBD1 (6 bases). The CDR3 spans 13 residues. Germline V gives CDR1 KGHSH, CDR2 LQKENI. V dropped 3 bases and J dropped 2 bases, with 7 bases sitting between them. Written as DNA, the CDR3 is TGTGCCAGCTCACCGGGACAACAAGAGACCCAGTACTTC. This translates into CASSPGQQETQYF.

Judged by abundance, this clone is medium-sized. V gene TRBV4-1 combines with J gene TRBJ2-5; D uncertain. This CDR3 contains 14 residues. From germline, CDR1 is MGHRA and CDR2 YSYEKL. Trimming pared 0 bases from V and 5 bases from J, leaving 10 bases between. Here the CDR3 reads CASSQDGRRETQYF. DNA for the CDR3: TGCGCCAGCAGCCAAGATGGACGACGGGAGACCCAGTACTTC.

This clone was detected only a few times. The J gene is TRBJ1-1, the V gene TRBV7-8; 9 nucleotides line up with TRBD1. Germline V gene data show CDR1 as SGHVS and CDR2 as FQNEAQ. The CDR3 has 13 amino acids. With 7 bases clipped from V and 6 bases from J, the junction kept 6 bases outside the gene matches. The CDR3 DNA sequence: TGTGCCAGCACGGAACAGGGGGCGGCTGAAGCTTTCTTT. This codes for CASTEQGAAEAFF.